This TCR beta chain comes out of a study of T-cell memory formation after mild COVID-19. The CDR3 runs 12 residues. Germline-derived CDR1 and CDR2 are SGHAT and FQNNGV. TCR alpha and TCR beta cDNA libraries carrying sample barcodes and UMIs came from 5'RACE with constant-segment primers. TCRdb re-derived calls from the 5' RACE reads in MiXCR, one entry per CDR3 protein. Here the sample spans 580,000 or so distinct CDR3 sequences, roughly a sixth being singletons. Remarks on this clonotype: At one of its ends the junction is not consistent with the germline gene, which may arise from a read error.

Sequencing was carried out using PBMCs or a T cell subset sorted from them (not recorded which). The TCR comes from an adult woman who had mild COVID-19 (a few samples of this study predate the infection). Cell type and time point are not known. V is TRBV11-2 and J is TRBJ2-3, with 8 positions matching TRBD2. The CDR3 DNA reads TGTGCCAACAGCGGGAGTACAGATACGCAGTATTTT. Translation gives CANSGSTDTQYF. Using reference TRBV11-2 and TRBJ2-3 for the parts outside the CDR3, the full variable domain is EAGVAQSPRYKIIEKRQSVAFWCNPISGHATLYWYQQILGQGPKLLIQFQNNGVVDDSQLPKDRFSAERLKGVDSTLKIQPAKLEDSAVYLCANSGSTDTQYFGPGTRLTVL.